Ten or more counts support the clone carrying this T cell receptor (beta chain). MiXCR, run by TCRdb on the RT-PCR reads, gives a single entry per CDR3 protein. This sample carries more than 55,000 distinct CDR3 sequences, roughly 13% of them seen once, and the ten largest clones take 25% to 40%. The CDR3 loop spans 15 amino acids. J gave up 2 bases and V 6 bases, and 4 bases lay outside the gene matches. The V gene's germline CDR1 is MNHEY and CDR2 SVGEGT. The data belong to a study of patients and donors after allogeneic stem cell transplantation. The source of this sequence is a human donor who was either an allogeneic HSCT recipient or a stem cell or donor lymphocyte infusion donor (not recorded which). It is not recorded whose cells these are; they may come from a transplant donor. This chain connects TRBV6-2 or TRBV6-3 to TRBJ2-1; TRBD2 aligns across 10 bases. The sample consisted of blood, either unsorted or a sorted T cell fraction (not recorded which). As DNA, the CDR3 is TGTGCCAGCAGCCCAGCGGGAGGGCCCTACAATGAGCAGTTCTTC. The encoded protein is CASSPAGGPYNEQFF.